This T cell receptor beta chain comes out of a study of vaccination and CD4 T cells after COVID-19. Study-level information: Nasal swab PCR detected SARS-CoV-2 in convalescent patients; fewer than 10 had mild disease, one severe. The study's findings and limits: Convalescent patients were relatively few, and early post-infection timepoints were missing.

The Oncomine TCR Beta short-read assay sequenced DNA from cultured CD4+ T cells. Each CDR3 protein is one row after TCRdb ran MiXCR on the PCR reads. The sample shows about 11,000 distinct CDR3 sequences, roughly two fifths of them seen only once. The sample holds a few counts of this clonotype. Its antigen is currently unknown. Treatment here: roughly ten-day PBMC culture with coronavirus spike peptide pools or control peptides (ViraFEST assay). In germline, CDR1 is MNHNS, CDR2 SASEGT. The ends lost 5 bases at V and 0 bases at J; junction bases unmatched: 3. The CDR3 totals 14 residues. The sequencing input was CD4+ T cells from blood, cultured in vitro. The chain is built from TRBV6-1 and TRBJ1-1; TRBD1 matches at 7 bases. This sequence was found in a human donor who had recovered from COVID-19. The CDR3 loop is CASSKGAMNTEAFF. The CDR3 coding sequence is TGTGCCAGCAGTAAGGGGGCCATGAACACTGAAGCTTTCTTT.